Each of the 28 T cell receptor beta chains below was sequenced from the same sample in a study of blood T cells in healthy people across ages. PCR was performed a second time for about 6 to 12 cycles using a sample-barcoded 5' primer and a J-beta primer mix. A single record per CDR3 protein comes from TCRdb applying MiXCR to the 5' RACE reads. The sample has 1.8 million or so distinct CDR3 sequences, around 42% seen once. Sequencing input: blood. The receptors stem from a human donor in good health.

The V call is TRBV14, the J call TRBJ2-4; TRBD2 agrees at 8 bases. With the DNA end fitting TRBJ2-7 better, the J assignment may be wrong. The CDR3 length is 14 residues. Germline V lookup: CDR1 SGHDN, CDR2 FVKESK. The CDR3 protein is CASSARGGGYEQYF. In DNA, the CDR3 is TGTGCCAGCAGCGCTCGGGGGGGAGGTTACGAGCAGTACTTC.

The CDR3 DNA sequence: TGTGCCAGCGGCCGAAAGGGAGAACCCCAGCATTTT. It specifies CASGRKGEPQHF. The chain couples TRBV5-4 to TRBJ1-5; D is unresolved. Trimming removed 7 bases from V and 10 bases from J, with 15 bases in between. This CDR3 has 12 amino acids. Germline CDR1 is SGHNT and CDR2 is YYREEE (reference sequence).

This clonotype was observed a handful of times. The genes are TRBV4-1 and TRBJ1-1; tentative D call: TRBD1 (5 bases). The V gene lost 0 bases and the J gene lost 5 bases, with 13 bases spanning the gap. This CDR3 spans 15 amino acids. Looked up from germline, CDR1 is MGHRA and CDR2 is YSYEKL. The CDR3 is CASSQDGDPKTEAFF. Here the CDR3 DNA reads TGCGCCAGCAGCCAAGATGGGGACCCGAAGACTGAAGCTTTCTTT.

The chain carries TRBV11-3 and TRBJ1-1, with D uncertain. Trimming left V 5 bases short and J 2 bases short, with 12 bases between. Germline lookup yields CDR1 SGHNT and CDR2 YENEEA. This CDR3 spans 14 amino acids. The CDR3 bases are TGTGCCAGCAGCCTAATCCCGGAAAACACTGAAGCTTTCTTT. Its protein product is CASSLIPENTEAFF. The whole variable domain, filled in from reference TRBV11-3 and TRBJ1-1, reads EAGVVQSPRYKIIEKKQPVAFWCNPISGHNTLYWYLQNLGQGPELLIRYENEEAVDDSQLPKDRFSAERLKGVDSTLKIQPAELGDSAVYLCASSLIPENTEAFFGQGTRLTVV.

The chain links TRBV18 to TRBJ2-7, with 11 bases lining up with TRBD2. Germline trimming cut 2 bases from V and 0 bases from J; bases unmatched to any gene: 6. Germline-derived CDR1 and CDR2 are KGHSH and LQKENI. The CDR3 extends over 17 amino acids. The CDR3 region has the DNA TGTGCCAGCTCACCAGCGGGACTAGCGGTGAGCTCCTACGAGCAGTACTTC. This sequence encodes CASSPAGLAVSSYEQYF. The full variable domain, rest sourced from reference TRBV18 and TRBJ2-7, is NAGVMQNPRHLVRRRGQEARLRCSPMKGHSHVYWYRQLPEEGLKFMVYLQKENIIDESGMPKERFSAEFPKEGPSILRIQQVVRGDSAAYFCASSPAGLAVSSYEQYFGPGTRLTVT.

V gene TRBV6-5 combines with J gene TRBJ2-1; D could derive from TRBD1 or TRBD2 (5 bases each). CDR1 is MNHEY, CDR2 SVGAGI, per germline. The V gene lost 6 bases and the J gene lost 7 bases, with 13 bases spanning the gap. CDR3 length equals 13 residues. The CDR3 spells CASRGPLRNEQFF. CDR3 DNA sequence: TGTGCCAGCAGGGGACCGCTTCGTAATGAGCAGTTCTTC.

This clonotype was recorded a few times. V is TRBV5-1 and J is TRBJ1-1, with a tentative D call TRBD1 (6 bases). CDR3 length equals 15 residues. Trimming left V 0 bases short and J 4 bases short, with 13 bases between. Germline CDR1 reads SGHRS; CDR2 reads YFSETQ. The CDR3 nucleotides read TGCGCCAGCAGCTTGGCTGGGGGGGCTGGCACTGAAGCTTTCTTT. Protein: CASSLAGGAGTEAFF.

This chain uses TRBV4-1 with TRBJ1-5; 8 bases align to TRBD1. With 4 bases clipped from V and 5 bases from J, the junction kept 4 bases outside the gene matches. The CDR3 covers 14 residues. Germline CDR1 reads MGHRA; CDR2 reads YSYEKL. CDR3 amino acids: CASSRAGGYQPQHF. The CDR3 DNA follows: TGCGCCAGCAGCCGAGCAGGGGGCTATCAGCCCCAGCATTTT.

V and J are TRBV12-3 or TRBV12-4 and TRBJ1-5, with D possibly TRBD1 on 5 matching bases. The length of the CDR3 is 15 residues. With 5 bases removed from V and 9 bases from J, the gap between germline ends came to 20 bases. CDR3 loop: CASSTGRRGSGPQHF. The CDR3 coding sequence is TGTGCCAGCAGTACGGGACGACGGGGCTCGGGGCCCCAGCATTTT.

The chain uses TRBV5-1 and TRBJ1-2, with D unresolved. V was cut by 4 bases and J by 4 bases, with 14 bases left in between. In germline, CDR1 is SGHRS, CDR2 YFSETQ. This CDR3 spans 14 amino acids. The CDR3 loop is CASSPRRLGYGYTF. The CDR3 region has the DNA TGCGCCAGCAGCCCACGGCGGCTCGGCTATGGCTACACCTTC.

J is TRBJ2-7 and V is TRBV20-1; D is possibly TRBD2 (7 bases). This CDR3 comprises 14 residues. Germline V gene data show CDR1 as DFQATT and CDR2 as SNEGSKA (reference sequence). The CDR3 DNA follows: TGCAATGCCTCTACCGGGGGGCCCTCCTACGAGCAGTACTTC. It codes for CNASTGGPSYEQYF.

This chain connects TRBV6-2 or TRBV6-3 to TRBJ1-5; D call uncertain. The CDR3 spans 12 residues. Deletions cut 2 bases from V and 12 bases from J, with 11 bases between. The germline gives CDR1 MNHEY, CDR2 SVGEGT. CDR3: CASSYTGSNQHF. For the CDR3, the DNA is TGTGCCAGCAGTTACACGGGTAGTAACCAGCATTTT.

V gene TRBV20-1 combines with J gene TRBJ2-5; the match to TRBD1 covers 8 bases. V lost 3 bases to trimming and J lost 5 bases; unmatched junction nucleotides: 8. CDR1 is DFQATT and CDR2 is SNEGSKA in the germline V gene (reference sequence). The CDR3 is 14 residues long. In nucleotides, the CDR3 is TGCAGTGCTAGGGCAGGGGGCGCCGGGGAGACCCAGTACTTC. Protein: CSARAGGAGETQYF.

The chain employs TRBV7-9 and TRBJ1-1, with D possibly TRBD1 on 5 matching bases. The CDR3 consists of 19 residues. Deletions cut 5 bases from V and 0 bases from J, with 25 bases between. Germline CDR1 SEHNR, CDR2 FQNEAQ (reference sequence). The CDR3 bases are TGTGCCAGCAGCACGAGATCGTGGGGCCTGACAACTTTGAACACTGAAGCTTTCTTT. Its translation: CASSTRSWGLTTLNTEAFF.

This chain uses TRBV7-2 with TRBJ1-2; D remains unclear. The CDR3 consists of 14 residues. Germline V gene data show CDR1 as SGHTA and CDR2 as FQGNSA. V was shortened by 7 bases and J by 0 bases, with 12 bases between the two germline ends. The CDR3 here is CASNFRRTNYGYTF. In nucleotides, the CDR3 is TGTGCCAGCAATTTCCGCAGGACTAACTATGGCTACACCTTC.

V gene TRBV20-1 combines with J gene TRBJ2-3; possible D gene TRBD1, 5 bases. Trimming cost V 2 bases and J 3 bases, with 9 bases left between them. The germline CDR1 and CDR2 sequences are DFQATT and SNEGSKA (reference sequence). This CDR3 region has 13 residues. CDR3 sequence: CSARQGETDTQYF. The CDR3 DNA follows: TGCAGTGCTAGACAGGGTGAGACAGATACGCAGTATTTT.

The V and J genes are TRBV4-2 and TRBJ2-6; the D gene is possibly TRBD1 (5 bases). V lost 0 bases and J lost 0, with 12 bases in between. The CDR3 consists of 18 residues. Germline V gene lookup returns CDR1 LGHNA and CDR2 YNFKEQ. CDR3 amino acids: CASSQDRTLYSGANVLTF. CDR3 coding DNA: TGTGCCAGCAGCCAAGATAGGACACTTTACTCTGGGGCCAACGTCCTGACTTTC.

The J gene is TRBJ1-2, the V gene TRBV12-3 or TRBV12-4, with D hard to call. The V end lost 3 bases, the J end lost 3 bases, and 14 bases lay between the germline ends. The CDR3 is 15 amino acids. CDR3 loop: CASSLRRVRDYGYTF. For the CDR3, the DNA is TGTGCCAGCAGTTTGAGGAGGGTTCGGGACTATGGCTACACCTTC.

This chain connects TRBV29-1 to TRBJ1-4, with D perhaps TRBD1 (5 bases). Germline CDR1 and CDR2: SQVTM and ANQGSEA. The V gene lost 4 bases and the J gene lost 0 bases, with 12 bases spanning the gap. The CDR3 has 15 residues. CDR3: CSVAGTAATNEKLFF. Here the CDR3 DNA reads TGCAGCGTTGCAGGGACGGCTGCAACTAATGAAAAACTGTTTTTT.

About this clonotype itself: This could be a read error, since a much larger clone is one nucleotide away. The gene calls are TRBV5-1 and TRBJ1-1; 7 positions match TRBD1. After removal of 7 bases from V and 9 bases from J, the junction contained 15 bases not matched to a gene. The CDR3 sequence is 14 residues long. Germline V gives CDR1 SGHRS, CDR2 YFSETQ. CDR3 DNA sequence: TGCGCCAGCGCTATACTCACAGGGGATAATAAAGCTTTCTTT. Residues: CASAILTGDNKAFF.

Points on this clonotype: Sequence at one end of the junction differs from germline and may be a read error. The chain combines TRBV6-2 or TRBV6-3 with TRBJ2-7, with D unresolved. The CDR3 runs 15 residues. Germline lookup yields CDR1 MNHEY and CDR2 SVGEGT. The CDR3 DNA follows: TGCGCCAGCAGTTACTCGAACCCGGGTCTCTACGAGCAGTACTTC. It translates to CASSYSNPGLYEQYF.

J is TRBJ2-7 and V is TRBV7-2; D ambiguous. The CDR3 has 14 residues. V gave up 2 bases and J gave up 2 bases, with 10 bases separating them. The germline CDR1 and CDR2 sequences are SGHTA and FQGNSA. CDR3 protein: CASSLWTNTYEQYF. The CDR3 DNA reads TGTGCCAGCAGCTTATGGACCAACACCTACGAGCAGTACTTC. Full variable domain (missing parts from reference TRBV7-2 and TRBJ2-7): GAGVSQSPSNKVTEKGKDVELRCDPISGHTALYWYRQSLGQGLEFLIYFQGNSAPDKSGLPSDRFSAERTGGSVSTLTIQRTQQEDSAVYLCASSLWTNTYEQYFGPGTRLTVT.

J is TRBJ2-1 and V is TRBV6-5; D gene unclear. Germline CDR1 MNHEY, CDR2 SVGAGI. The V and J ends lost 2 bases and 3 bases respectively, with 11 bases between them. The CDR3 has 15 residues. CDR3 sequence: CASSYGVASYNEQFF. CDR3 in DNA: TGTGCCAGCAGTTACGGGGTAGCCAGCTACAATGAGCAGTTCTTC.

This clonotype appeared a single time. This chain joins TRBV10-3 and TRBJ1-2; D may be TRBD1 (5 bases). Trimming stripped 0 bases from V and 0 bases from J, with 14 bases between. The germline gives CDR1 ENHRY, CDR2 SYGVKD. This CDR3 has 17 residues. CDR3 bases: TGTGCCATCAGTGAGTCGAGCCAGGGCGCAGCTAACTATGGCTACACCTTC. Translating gives CAISESSQGAANYGYTF.

The chain has TRBV7-2 and TRBJ2-4; no clear D gene. The CDR3 runs to 12 residues. Trimming stripped 6 bases from V and 8 bases from J, with 11 bases between. CDR1 and CDR2 from the germline V gene are SGHTA and FQGNSA. For the CDR3, the DNA is TGTGCCAGCAGTCAACAAAATCACATTCAGTACTTC. It translates to CASSQQNHIQYF.

The V and J genes are TRBV4-1 and TRBJ2-3; D remains unclear. The V gene's germline CDR1 is MGHRA and CDR2 YSYEKL. Between the trimmed V and J ends, which lost 4 bases and 10 bases, there was a span of 21 bases. The CDR3 has 15 amino acids. For the CDR3, the DNA is TGCGCCAGCAGCCGGCCTTACGACTTCCGAGTGTCGCAGTATTTT. The encoded protein is CASSRPYDFRVSQYF.

A word on this clonotype: The junction differs from germline at one of its ends, possibly a read error. V and J are TRBV7-9 and TRBJ2-5; D unclear. Near its end, the DNA agrees better with TRBJ2-7, so the J call may be wrong. Germline V gene lookup returns CDR1 SEHNR and CDR2 FQNEAQ (reference sequence). The CDR3 runs to 13 residues. The CDR3 spells CSSSLVGTYEQYF. The CDR3 bases are TGTTCCAGCAGCTTAGTAGGCACCTACGAGCAGTACTTC.

This sequence joins TRBV11-1 and TRBJ1-2; D is unresolved. Trimming took off 3 bases at V and 6 bases at J, with 20 bases between the two ends. The V gene's germline CDR1 is SGHAT and CDR2 FQDESV (reference sequence). The CDR3 totals 16 residues. The CDR3 is CASSFTSGRPEDGYTF. In DNA form, the CDR3 reads TGTGCCAGCAGCTTTACCTCTGGACGCCCAGAGGATGGCTACACCTTC.